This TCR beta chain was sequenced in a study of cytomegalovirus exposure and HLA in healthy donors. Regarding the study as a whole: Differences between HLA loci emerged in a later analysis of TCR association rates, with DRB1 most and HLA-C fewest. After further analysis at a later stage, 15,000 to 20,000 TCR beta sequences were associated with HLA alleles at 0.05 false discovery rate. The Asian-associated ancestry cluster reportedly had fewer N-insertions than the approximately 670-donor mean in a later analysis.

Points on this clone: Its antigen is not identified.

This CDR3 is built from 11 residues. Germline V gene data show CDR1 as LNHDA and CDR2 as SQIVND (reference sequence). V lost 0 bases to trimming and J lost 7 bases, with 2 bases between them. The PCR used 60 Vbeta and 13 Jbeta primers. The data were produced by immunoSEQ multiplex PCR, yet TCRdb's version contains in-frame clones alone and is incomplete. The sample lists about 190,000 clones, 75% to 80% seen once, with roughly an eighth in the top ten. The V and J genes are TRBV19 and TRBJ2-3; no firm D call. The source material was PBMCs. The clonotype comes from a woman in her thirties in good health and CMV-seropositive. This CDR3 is CASSIDYTQYF. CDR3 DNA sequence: TGTGCCAGTAGTATAGACTATACGCAGTATTTT. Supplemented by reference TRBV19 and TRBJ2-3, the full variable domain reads DGGITQSPKYLFRKEGQNVTLSCEQNLNHDAMYWYRQDPGQGLRLIYYSQIVNDFQKGDIAEGYSVSREKKESFPLTVTSAQKNPTAFYLCASSIDYTQYFGPGTRLTVL.